The sequence of this T cell receptor beta chain was determined in a study of blood T cell repertoires in COVID-19. The CDR3 has 15 amino acids. Unmatched junction bases numbered 17, after V lost 7 bases and J lost 6 bases. Germline V gives CDR1 GTSNPN, CDR2 SVGIG (reference sequence). TCRdb keeps only in-frame clones here, not all; method: immunoSEQ multiplex PCR. In the table there are roughly 130,000 clones, around 75% of which are singletons. The chain recombines TRBV30 with TRBJ1-2; 7 nucleotides agree with TRBD1. The receptor's source is a woman aged 70-85 years with COVID-19, enrolled during active disease. What was sequenced was peripheral blood. CDR3 loop: CASSRDSLQGDGYTF. The CDR3 coding sequence is TGTGCCTCGTCCCGGGACAGCCTCCAAGGAGATGGCTACACCTTC.